This T cell receptor beta chain was documented in a study of T cells expressing NK-cell markers. Following a re-call of the 5' RACE reads, TCRdb has one entry per CDR3 protein and lacks DNA. Its clone listing holds about 390,000 distinct CDR3 sequences. The CDR3 is 16 amino acids. Germline values: CDR1 SGHDN, CDR2 FVKESK. The V gene is TRBV14, the J gene TRBJ2-1; lacking DNA, the TRBD1 call made by TCRdb goes unchecked. Sequenced: blood T cells: a sorted CD56 or NKG2C T cell subset, CD4+ or CD8+ T cells, or bulk PBMC T cells (not recorded which). The TCR was taken from a woman aged 45-65 years in good health. This chain's CDR3 is CASSQGFDRGHNEQFF.